What follows are 23 T cell receptor beta chains derived from one specimen sequenced in a study of blood T cell repertoires in COVID-19. Assay used: immunoSEQ multiplex PCR; TCRdb lists only in-frame clones, some missing. The table lists about 92,000 clones, around three quarters of them singletons. The sample was peripheral blood. The receptors derive from a man aged 45-65 years who had recovered from COVID-19.

This chain connects TRBV2 to TRBJ2-7, with D possibly being TRBD2 (5 bases). Trimming cost V 6 bases and J 2 bases, with 14 bases left between them. The CDR3 extends over 14 amino acids. Germline V gene data show CDR1 as SNHLY and CDR2 as FYNNEI. CDR3 DNA: TGTGCCAGCAGCGCTCATCAGACTACCTACGAGCAGTACTTC. It encodes CASSAHQTTYEQYF.

This clone occurred once. The chain joins TRBV10-1 to TRBJ2-3; 10 positions match TRBD1. With 0 bases clipped from V and 4 bases from J, the junction kept 1 base outside the gene matches. The CDR3 is 15 amino acids. CDR1 and CDR2 (germline): WNHNN, SYGVQD (reference sequence). The CDR3 DNA reads as TGCGCCAGCAGTGAGTCGGGACAGGGGTCAGATACGCAGTATTTT. Its translation: CASSESGQGSDTQYF.

The chain is built from TRBV10-3 and TRBJ1-6; 10 bases are shared with TRBD1. The CDR3 runs 16 residues. Losses at the gene ends were 2 bases for V and 5 bases for J; bases not matched to a gene: 3. Germline lookup yields CDR1 ENHRY and CDR2 SYGVKD. CDR3 region: CAISEGTGEHNSPLHF. The DNA of the CDR3 is TGTGCCATCAGTGAGGGGACAGGGGAACATAATTCACCCCTCCACTTT.

The CDR3 region is CASSFDRGVNGYTF. CDR3 in DNA: TGTGCCAGCAGCTTCGACAGGGGTGTCAATGGCTACACCTTC. The rearrangement uses TRBV5-4 and TRBJ1-2, with TRBD1 matching 8 bases. In germline, CDR1 is SGHNT, CDR2 YYREEE (reference sequence). After removal of 2 bases from V and 6 bases from J, the junction contained 6 bases not matched to a gene. This CDR3 contains 14 residues.

The genes are TRBV11-2 and TRBJ2-2, with D possibly matching TRBD2 (5 bases). Germline loops: CDR1 SGHAT, CDR2 FQNNGV. This CDR3 comprises 15 residues. Deletions cut 2 bases from V and 3 bases from J, with 10 bases between. CDR3 coding DNA: TGTGCCAGCAGCTTACTGGGAGCGTACACCGGGGAGCTGTTTTTT. This translates into CASSLLGAYTGELFF.

This clone was counted between two and nine times. The rearrangement links TRBV7-9 to TRBJ2-1; tentatively, D is TRBD2 (5 bases). The CDR3 length is 14 residues. V dropped 5 bases and J dropped 2 bases, with 10 bases sitting between them. Germline assignment: CDR1 SEHNR and CDR2 FQNEAQ (reference sequence). The CDR3 sequence is CASSGLAAYNEQFF. The CDR3 region has the DNA TGTGCCAGCAGCGGTCTAGCAGCCTACAATGAGCAGTTCTTC.

The chain employs TRBV15 and TRBJ1-4; 10 bases are shared with TRBD1. V gave up 5 bases and J gave up 4 bases; unmatched junction bases: 13. CDR3 size: 18 residues. Germline V gives CDR1 LNHNV, CDR2 YYDKDF (reference sequence). The CDR3 region has the DNA TGTGCCACCAGCCTGTACCCGGGGACAGGGGCCTTTAATGAAAAACTGTTTTTT. Its translation is CATSLYPGTGAFNEKLFF.

This rearrangement joins TRBV24-1 to TRBJ2-7, with a possible D match to TRBD1 (6 bases). The CDR3 extends over 14 amino acids. Germline lookup yields CDR1 KGHDR and CDR2 SFDVKD. The V end lost 4 bases, the J end lost 2 bases, and 11 bases lay between the germline ends. Here the CDR3 DNA reads TGTGCCACCAGTGACGGGGACATTCCCTACGAGCAGTACTTC. Its translation is CATSDGDIPYEQYF.

The V gene is TRBV5-4, the J gene TRBJ2-2; 13 nucleotides match TRBD2. Germline V gives CDR1 SGHNT, CDR2 YYREEE (reference sequence). The V and J ends lost 4 bases and 6 bases, in that order; junction bases with no gene match: 6. This CDR3 has 16 residues. The CDR3 DNA sequence: TGTGCCAGCAGCCTACCCGGACTAGCGGGGGCCGGGGAGCTGTTTTTT. Translation gives CASSLPGLAGAGELFF.

The chain joins TRBV11-2 to TRBJ2-1, with 8 positions matching TRBD1. Per germline, CDR1 SGHAT and CDR2 FQNNGV. This CDR3 contains 14 residues. V trimming: 5 bases; J trimming: 7 bases; junction bases outside the gene matches: 7. As DNA, the CDR3 is TGTGCCAGCAGCCGGACAGGGCGAGGGAATGAGCAGTTCTTC. Encoded protein: CASSRTGRGNEQFF.

The chain employs TRBV5-8 and TRBJ2-7; 9 nucleotides match TRBD1. The CDR3 covers 15 residues. CDR1 and CDR2 from the germline V gene are SGHTS and YDEGEE. With 1 base clipped from V and 5 bases from J, the junction kept 7 bases outside the gene matches. CDR3 region: CASSLRLGDRDEQYF. The CDR3 DNA is TGTGCCAGCAGCTTGCGGTTGGGGGACAGGGACGAGCAGTACTTC.

The chain is built from TRBV11-2 and TRBJ2-7, with TRBD2 matching 10 bases. Trimming took 2 bases from V and 4 from J; bases not matched to a gene: 11. CDR3 length: 17 amino acids. Germline V gives CDR1 SGHAT, CDR2 FQNNGV. The CDR3 loop reads CASSLTLAGNSEYEQYF. The CDR3 nucleotides are TGTGCCAGCAGCTTAACACTAGCGGGAAATTCCGAGTACGAGCAGTACTTC.

V gene TRBV6-5 combines with J gene TRBJ2-1; D perhaps matches TRBD2 (5 bases). The germline V and J ends were trimmed by 7 bases and 0 bases, with 10 bases remaining between them. The CDR3 is 14 residues long. CDR1 is MNHEY and CDR2 is SVGAGI in the germline V gene. Here the CDR3 DNA reads TGTGCCAGCAAAAGTACTAGCTCCTACAATGAGCAGTTCTTC. Translating gives CASKSTSSYNEQFF.

This clone was seen a handful of times. The chain combines TRBV19 with TRBJ2-5; TRBD1 aligns across 12 bases. Germline lookup yields CDR1 LNHDA and CDR2 SQIVND (reference sequence). The CDR3 is 16 amino acids. J gave up 5 bases and V 3 bases, and 7 bases lay outside the gene matches. This CDR3 reads CASSISGQGAHETQYF. The CDR3 DNA follows: TGTGCCAGTAGTATCTCGGGACAGGGGGCCCACGAGACCCAGTACTTC.

The chain employs TRBV4-2 and TRBJ2-7, with 12 bases matching TRBD2. The length of the CDR3 is 15 residues. CDR1 and CDR2 from the germline V gene are LGHNA and YNFKEQ. The ends lost 3 bases at V and 3 bases at J; junction bases unmatched: 3. Here the CDR3 reads CASSQQTSGGYEQYF. The CDR3 nucleotides are TGTGCCAGCAGCCAGCAGACTAGCGGGGGCTACGAGCAGTACTTC.

A single count supports this clone. The V call is TRBV27, the J call TRBJ2-7, with D possibly TRBD1 on 6 matching bases. From germline, CDR1 is MNHEY and CDR2 SMNVEV (reference sequence). The V end was cut by 3 bases, the J end by 5 bases, with 14 bases between. This CDR3 has 14 residues. CDR3 bases: TGTGCCAGCAGTTTTTGGTACAGGGAAAACGAGCAGTACTTC. Translating it yields CASSFWYRENEQYF.

The chain combines TRBV7-8 with TRBJ2-7; D is perhaps TRBD2 (6 bases). From germline, CDR1 is SGHVS and CDR2 FQNEAQ. There are 15 residues in the CDR3. Between the trimmed V and J ends, which lost 3 bases and 6 bases, there was a span of 18 bases. The CDR3 is CASSLAGTGAGEQYF. CDR3 coding DNA: TGTGCCAGCAGCTTGGCCGGGACTGGGGCCGGCGAGCAGTACTTC.

The J gene is TRBJ1-1, the V gene TRBV5-6, with D unclear. This CDR3 spans 13 amino acids. Germline V gives CDR1 SGHDT, CDR2 YYEEEE. Trimming took 6 bases from V and 1 from J, leaving 10 bases between them. This chain's CDR3 is CASNPRWNTEAFF. The CDR3 DNA follows: TGTGCCAGCAACCCCCGGTGGAACACTGAAGCTTTCTTT.

This clone was observed a handful of times. The chain carries TRBV30 and TRBJ2-7, with TRBD1 as a possible D gene (5 bases). Trimming took 2 bases from V and 2 from J, leaving 10 bases between them. This CDR3 is built from 13 residues. CDR1 is GTSNPN, CDR2 SVGIG, per germline (reference sequence). CDR3 bases: TGTGCCTGGAGTCGTGACAGCCCCTACGAGCAGTACTTC. Translating gives CAWSRDSPYEQYF.

DNA for the CDR3: TGTGCCAGCAGCAAAGAAAGACAGGGAGCAAACACCGGGGAGCTGTTTTTT. It is translated as CASSKERQGANTGELFF. The chain is built from TRBV21-1 and TRBJ2-2; the table gives TRBD1 as D, unverified against the DNA. TRBV21-1 is flagged as a pseudogene. CDR3 length: 17 residues.

The chain recombines TRBV10-3 with TRBJ2-7; D possibly corresponds to TRBD2 (7 bases). Trimming took 11 bases from V and 3 from J, leaving 14 bases between them. In germline, CDR1 is ENHRY, CDR2 SYGVKD. The CDR3 covers 12 residues. The CDR3 DNA sequence: TGTGCCTCGGGGGGCGGGAGCTACGAGCAGTACTTC. This sequence encodes CASGGGSYEQYF.

The chain employs TRBV18 and TRBJ1-5; D gene unclear. CDR3 length: 13 residues. The germline CDR1 and CDR2 sequences are KGHSH and LQKENI. Trimming took off 2 bases at V and 5 bases at J, with 7 bases between the two ends. The CDR3 DNA reads as TGTGCCAGCTCACCAGGGAGGGATCAGCCCCAGCATTTT. This translates into CASSPGRDQPQHF.

The V and J genes are TRBV2 and TRBJ1-5; no clear D. CDR3 size: 13 residues. CDR1 is SNHLY, CDR2 FYNNEI, per germline. V was clipped by 4 bases and J by 15 bases, with 19 bases between them. In DNA, the CDR3 is TGTGCCAGCAGTGGAGAATCGAGTCGGTTCGTGCATTTT. Protein sequence: CASSGESSRFVHF. Full variable domain (remainder filled in from reference TRBV2 and TRBJ1-5): EPEVTQTPSHQVTQMGQEVILRCVPISNHLYFYWYRQILGQKVEFLVSFYNNEISEKSEIFDDQFSVERPDGSNFTLKIRSTKLEDSAMYFCASSGESSRFVHFGDGTRLSIL.